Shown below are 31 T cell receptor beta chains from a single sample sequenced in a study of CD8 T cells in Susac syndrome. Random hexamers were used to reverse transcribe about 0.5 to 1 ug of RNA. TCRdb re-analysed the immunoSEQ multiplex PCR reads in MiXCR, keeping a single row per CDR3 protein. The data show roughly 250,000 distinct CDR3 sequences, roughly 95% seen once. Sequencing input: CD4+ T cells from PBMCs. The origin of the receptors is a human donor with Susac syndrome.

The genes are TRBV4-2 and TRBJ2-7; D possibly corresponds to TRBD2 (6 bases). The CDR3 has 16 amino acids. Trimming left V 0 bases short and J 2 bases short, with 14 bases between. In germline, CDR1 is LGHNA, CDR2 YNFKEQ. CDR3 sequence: CASSQDTSRGPYEQYF. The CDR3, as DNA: TGTGCCAGCAGCCAAGACACCTCGCGGGGACCCTACGAGCAGTACTTC.

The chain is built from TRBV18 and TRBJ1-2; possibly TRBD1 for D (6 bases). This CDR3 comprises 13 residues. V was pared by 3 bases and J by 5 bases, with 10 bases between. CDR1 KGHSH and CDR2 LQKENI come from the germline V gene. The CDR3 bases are TGTGCCAGCTCACCGGACGGACAGTATGGCTACACCTTC. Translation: CASSPDGQYGYTF.

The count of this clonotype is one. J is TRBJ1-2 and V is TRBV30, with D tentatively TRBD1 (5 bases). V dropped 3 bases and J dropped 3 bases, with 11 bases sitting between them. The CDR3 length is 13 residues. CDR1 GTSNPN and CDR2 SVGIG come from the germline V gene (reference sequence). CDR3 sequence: CAWSETEYYGYTF. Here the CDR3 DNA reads TGTGCCTGGAGCGAGACAGAGTACTATGGCTACACCTTC.

This CDR3 reads CASTNPPDAGETQYF. CDR3 coding DNA: TGTGCCAGCACCAACCCCCCCGATGCGGGGGAGACCCAGTACTTC. The chain carries TRBV27 and TRBJ2-5; maybe TRBD2 (6 bases). This CDR3 region has 15 residues. Germline V CDR1 and CDR2: MNHEY, SMNVEV (reference sequence). V shed 7 bases and J shed 5 bases, with 20 bases lying between them.

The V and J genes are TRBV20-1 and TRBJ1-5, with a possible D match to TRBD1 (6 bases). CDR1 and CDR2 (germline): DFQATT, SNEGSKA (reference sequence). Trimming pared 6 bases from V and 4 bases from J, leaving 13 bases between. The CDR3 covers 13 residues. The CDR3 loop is CSATGTINQPQHF. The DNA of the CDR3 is TGCAGTGCCACCGGGACAATAAATCAGCCCCAGCATTTT.

CDR3 loop: CASSASTGVREKLFF. The CDR3 nucleotides read TGTGCCAGCAGCGCCTCGACAGGGGTCAGAGAAAAACTGTTTTTT. The chain joins TRBV9 to TRBJ1-4; TRBD1 aligns across 8 bases. The germline gives CDR1 SGDLS, CDR2 YYNGEE. V was clipped by 3 bases and J by 8 bases; unmatched bases: 9. The CDR3 sequence is 15 residues long.

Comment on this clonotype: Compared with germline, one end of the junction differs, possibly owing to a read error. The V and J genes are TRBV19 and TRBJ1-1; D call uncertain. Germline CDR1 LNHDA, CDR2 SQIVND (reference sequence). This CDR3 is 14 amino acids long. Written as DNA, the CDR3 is TGTGCCAGTACTTTTGCCCACCCGAACGCTGAAGCTTTCTTT. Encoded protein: CASTFAHPNAEAFF.

The CDR3 loop reads CASSLDASGTRDEQFF. The CDR3, as DNA: TGTGCCAGCAGCTTGGATGCTAGCGGGACGAGGGATGAGCAGTTCTTC. This chain joins TRBV5-4 and TRBJ2-1; TRBD2 matches at 9 bases. From germline, CDR1 is SGHNT and CDR2 YYREEE (reference sequence). The CDR3 extends over 16 amino acids. V lost 0 bases to trimming and J lost 8 bases; unmatched junction nucleotides: 9.

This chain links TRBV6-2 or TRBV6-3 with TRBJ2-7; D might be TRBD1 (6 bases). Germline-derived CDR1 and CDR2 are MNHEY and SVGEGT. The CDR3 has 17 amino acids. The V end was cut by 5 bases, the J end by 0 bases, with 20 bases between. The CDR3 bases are TGTGCCAGCAGTAAGCAATACAGGGATTGGGCCTCCTACGAGCAGTACTTC. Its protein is CASSKQYRDWASYEQYF.

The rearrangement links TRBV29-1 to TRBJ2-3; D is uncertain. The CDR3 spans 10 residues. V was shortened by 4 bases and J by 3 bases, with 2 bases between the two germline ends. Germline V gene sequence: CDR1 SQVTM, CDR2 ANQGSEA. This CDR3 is CSVVTDTQYF. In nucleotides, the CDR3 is TGCAGCGTTGTTACAGATACGCAGTATTTT.

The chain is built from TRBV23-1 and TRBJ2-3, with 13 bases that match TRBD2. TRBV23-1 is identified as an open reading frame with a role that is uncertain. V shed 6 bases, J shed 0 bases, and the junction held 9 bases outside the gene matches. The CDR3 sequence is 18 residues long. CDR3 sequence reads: CASSRRGLAGDSTDTQYF. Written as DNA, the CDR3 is TGCGCCAGCAGCCGTCGCGGACTAGCGGGAGATAGCACAGATACGCAGTATTTT.

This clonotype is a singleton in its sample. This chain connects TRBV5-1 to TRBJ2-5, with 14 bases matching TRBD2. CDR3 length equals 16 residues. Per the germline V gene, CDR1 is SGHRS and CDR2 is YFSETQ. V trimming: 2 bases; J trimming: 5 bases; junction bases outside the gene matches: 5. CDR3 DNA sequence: TGCGCCAGCAGCTTCGGGACTAGCGGGAGTTCCGAGACCCAGTACTTC. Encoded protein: CASSFGTSGSSETQYF.

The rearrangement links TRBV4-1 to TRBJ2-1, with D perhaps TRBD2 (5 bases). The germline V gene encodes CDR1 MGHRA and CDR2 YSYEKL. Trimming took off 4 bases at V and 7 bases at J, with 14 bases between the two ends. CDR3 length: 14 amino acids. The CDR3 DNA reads TGCGCCAGCAGCCCCTCTTGGGAGTTAAATGAGCAGTTCTTC. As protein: CASSPSWELNEQFF.

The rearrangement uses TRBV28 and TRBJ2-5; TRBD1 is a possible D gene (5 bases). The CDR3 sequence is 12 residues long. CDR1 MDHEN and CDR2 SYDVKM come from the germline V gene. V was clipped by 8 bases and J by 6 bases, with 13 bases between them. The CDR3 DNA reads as TGTGCCAGCCTCCAGAAGGGGCAGACCCAGTACTTC. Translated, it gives CASLQKGQTQYF.

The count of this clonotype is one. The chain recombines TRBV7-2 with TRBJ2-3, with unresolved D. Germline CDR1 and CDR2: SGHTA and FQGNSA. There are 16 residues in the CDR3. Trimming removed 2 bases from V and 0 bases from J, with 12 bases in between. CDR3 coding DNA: TGTGCCAGCAGCTTACAGTGGCTAGTTAGCACAGATACGCAGTATTTT. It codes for CASSLQWLVSTDTQYF.

DNA of the CDR3: TGCAGTGCTAGAGATCCTTTGAGGGGCTATGAGCAGTTCTTC. Residues: CSARDPLRGYEQFF. The chain recombines TRBV20-1 with TRBJ2-1; D assignment may be TRBD1 or TRBD2 (5 bases each). V was trimmed by 0 bases and J by 8 bases, leaving 14 bases between them. The CDR3 loop spans 14 amino acids. CDR1 and CDR2 from the germline V gene are DFQATT and SNEGSKA (reference sequence).

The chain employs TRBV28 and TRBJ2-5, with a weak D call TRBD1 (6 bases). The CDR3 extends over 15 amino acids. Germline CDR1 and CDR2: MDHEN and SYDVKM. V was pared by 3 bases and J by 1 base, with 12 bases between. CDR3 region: CASSFGGQLQETQYF. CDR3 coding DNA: TGTGCCAGCAGTTTCGGAGGACAGCTCCAAGAGACCCAGTACTTC.

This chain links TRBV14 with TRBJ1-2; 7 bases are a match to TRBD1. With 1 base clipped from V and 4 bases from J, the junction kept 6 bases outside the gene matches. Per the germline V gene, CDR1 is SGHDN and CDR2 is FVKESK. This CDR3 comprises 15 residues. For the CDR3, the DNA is TGTGCCAGCAGCCAAGGGGACAGAAGGGCCTATGGCTACACCTTC. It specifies CASSQGDRRAYGYTF.

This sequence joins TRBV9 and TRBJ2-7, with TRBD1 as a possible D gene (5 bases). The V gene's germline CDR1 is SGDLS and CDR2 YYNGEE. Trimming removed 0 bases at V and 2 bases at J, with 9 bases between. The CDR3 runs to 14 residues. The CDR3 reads CASSVAQGTYEQYF. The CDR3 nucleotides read TGTGCCAGCAGCGTAGCTCAGGGCACCTACGAGCAGTACTTC.

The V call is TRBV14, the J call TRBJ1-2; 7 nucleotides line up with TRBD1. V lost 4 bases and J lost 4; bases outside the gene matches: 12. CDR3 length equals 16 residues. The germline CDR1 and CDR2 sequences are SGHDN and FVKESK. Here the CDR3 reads CASSRASGTALYGYTF. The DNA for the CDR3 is TGTGCCAGCAGCCGGGCCTCCGGGACAGCTCTCTATGGCTACACCTTC.

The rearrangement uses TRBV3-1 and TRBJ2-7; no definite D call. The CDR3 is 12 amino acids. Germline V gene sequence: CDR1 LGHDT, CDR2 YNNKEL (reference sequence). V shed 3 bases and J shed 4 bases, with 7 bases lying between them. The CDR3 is CASSHVVYEQYF. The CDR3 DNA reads TGTGCCAGCAGCCATGTCGTTTACGAGCAGTACTTC.

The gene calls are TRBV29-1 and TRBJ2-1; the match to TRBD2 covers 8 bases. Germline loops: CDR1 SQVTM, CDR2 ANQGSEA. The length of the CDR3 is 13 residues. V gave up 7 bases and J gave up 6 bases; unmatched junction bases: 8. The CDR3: CSGGSGTGNEQFF. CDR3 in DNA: TGCAGCGGGGGTAGCGGGACTGGCAATGAGCAGTTCTTC.

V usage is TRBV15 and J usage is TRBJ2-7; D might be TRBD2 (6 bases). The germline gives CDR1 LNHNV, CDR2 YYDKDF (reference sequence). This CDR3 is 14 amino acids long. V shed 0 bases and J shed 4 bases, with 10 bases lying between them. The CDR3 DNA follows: TGTGCCACCAGCAGAGAGACTAGAACGTACGAGCAGTACTTC. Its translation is CATSRETRTYEQYF.

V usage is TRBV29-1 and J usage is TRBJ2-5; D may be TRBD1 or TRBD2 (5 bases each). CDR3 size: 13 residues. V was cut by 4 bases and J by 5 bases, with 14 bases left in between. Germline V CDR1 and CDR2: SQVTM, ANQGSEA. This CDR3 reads CSVVRGARETQYF. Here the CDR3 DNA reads TGCAGCGTTGTACGGGGCGCAAGGGAGACCCAGTACTTC.

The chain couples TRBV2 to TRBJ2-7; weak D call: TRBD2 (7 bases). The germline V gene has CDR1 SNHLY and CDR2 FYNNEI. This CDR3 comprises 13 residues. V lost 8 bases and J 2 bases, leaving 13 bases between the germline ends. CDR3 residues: CASRGAGAYEQYF. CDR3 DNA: TGTGCCAGCCGGGGGGCCGGTGCCTACGAGCAGTACTTC.

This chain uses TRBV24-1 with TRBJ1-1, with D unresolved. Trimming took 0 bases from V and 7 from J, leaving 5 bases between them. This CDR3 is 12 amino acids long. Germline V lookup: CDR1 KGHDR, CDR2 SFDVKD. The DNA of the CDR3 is TGTGCCACCAGTGATTTGGGCGATGAAGCTTTCTTT. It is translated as CATSDLGDEAFF.

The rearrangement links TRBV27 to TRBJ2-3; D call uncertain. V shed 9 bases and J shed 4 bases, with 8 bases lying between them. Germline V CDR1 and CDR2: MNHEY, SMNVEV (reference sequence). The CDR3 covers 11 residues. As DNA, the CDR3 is TGTGCCAGTAGACTGTCAGATACGCAGTATTTT. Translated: CASRLSDTQYF.

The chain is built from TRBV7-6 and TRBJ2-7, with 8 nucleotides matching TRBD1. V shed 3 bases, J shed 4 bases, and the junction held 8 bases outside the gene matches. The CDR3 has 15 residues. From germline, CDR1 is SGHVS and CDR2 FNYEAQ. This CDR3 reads CASSFSPGGSYEQYF. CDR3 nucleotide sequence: TGTGCCAGCAGCTTCTCGCCAGGGGGCTCGTACGAGCAGTACTTC.

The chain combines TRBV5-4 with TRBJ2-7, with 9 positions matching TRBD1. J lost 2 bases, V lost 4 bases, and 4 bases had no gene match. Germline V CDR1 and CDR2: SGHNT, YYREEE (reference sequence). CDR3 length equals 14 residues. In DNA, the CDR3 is TGTGCCAGCAGCCGGGACAGGGTGGCCTACGAGCAGTACTTC. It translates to CASSRDRVAYEQYF.

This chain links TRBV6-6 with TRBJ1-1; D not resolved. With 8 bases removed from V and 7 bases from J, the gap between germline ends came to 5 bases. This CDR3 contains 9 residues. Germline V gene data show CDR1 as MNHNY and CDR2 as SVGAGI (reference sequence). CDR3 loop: CASSFEAFF. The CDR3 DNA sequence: TGTGCCAGCTCTTTTGAAGCTTTCTTT.

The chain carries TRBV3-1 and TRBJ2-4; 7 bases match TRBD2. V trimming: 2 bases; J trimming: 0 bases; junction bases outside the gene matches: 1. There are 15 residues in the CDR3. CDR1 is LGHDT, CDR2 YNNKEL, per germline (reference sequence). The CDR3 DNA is TGTGCCAGCAGCCAAAGCGGGAAAGCCAAAAACATTCAGTACTTC. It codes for CASSQSGKAKNIQYF.